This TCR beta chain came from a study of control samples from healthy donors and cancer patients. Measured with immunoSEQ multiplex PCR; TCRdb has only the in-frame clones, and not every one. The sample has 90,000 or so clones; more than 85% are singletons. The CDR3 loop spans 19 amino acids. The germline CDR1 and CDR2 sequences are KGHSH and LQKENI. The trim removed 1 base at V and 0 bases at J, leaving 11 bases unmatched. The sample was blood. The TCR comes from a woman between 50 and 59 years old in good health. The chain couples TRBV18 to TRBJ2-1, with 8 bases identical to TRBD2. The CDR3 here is CASSPLSGQSGSSYNEQFF. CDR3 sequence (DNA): TGTGCCAGCTCACCACTGTCAGGCCAAAGCGGGAGCTCCTACAATGAGCAGTTCTTC.